This T cell receptor (beta chain) originates from a study of control samples from healthy donors and cancer patients. The data were produced by immunoSEQ multiplex PCR, yet TCRdb's version contains in-frame clones alone and is incomplete. The sample yields about 60,000 clones, roughly 90% seen once. The CDR3 runs to 13 residues. CDR1 and CDR2 from the germline V gene are MNHEY and SVGAGI. Trimming removed 5 bases at V and 4 bases at J, with 11 bases between. This chain links TRBV6-5 with TRBJ1-2, with D unresolved. This TCR was recovered from a man aged 40-49 years with colorectal cancer. Sequenced input: PBMCs. CDR3 bases: TGTGCCAGCAGTACGGATAGAGGCTATGGCTACACCTTC. The encoded protein is CASSTDRGYGYTF.